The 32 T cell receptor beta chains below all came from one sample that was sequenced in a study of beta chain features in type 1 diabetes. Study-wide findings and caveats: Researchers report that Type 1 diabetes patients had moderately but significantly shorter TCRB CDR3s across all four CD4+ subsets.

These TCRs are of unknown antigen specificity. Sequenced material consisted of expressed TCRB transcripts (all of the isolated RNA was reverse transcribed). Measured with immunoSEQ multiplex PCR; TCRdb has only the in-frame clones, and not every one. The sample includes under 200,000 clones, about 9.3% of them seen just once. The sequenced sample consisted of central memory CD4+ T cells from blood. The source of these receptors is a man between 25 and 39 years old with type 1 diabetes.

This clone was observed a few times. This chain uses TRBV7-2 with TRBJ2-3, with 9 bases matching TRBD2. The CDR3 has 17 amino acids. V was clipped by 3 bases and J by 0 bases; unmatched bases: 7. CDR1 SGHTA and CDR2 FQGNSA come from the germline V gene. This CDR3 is CASSFAGGPRSTDTQYF. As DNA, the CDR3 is TGTGCCAGCAGCTTCGCGGGAGGGCCACGCAGCACAGATACGCAGTATTTT.

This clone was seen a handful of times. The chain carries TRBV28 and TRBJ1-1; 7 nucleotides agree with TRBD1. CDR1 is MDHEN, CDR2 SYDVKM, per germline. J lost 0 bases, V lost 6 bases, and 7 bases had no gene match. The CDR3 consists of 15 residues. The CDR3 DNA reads TGTGCCAGCAGGGAGTCTCAGGGGGTGAACACTGAAGCTTTCTTT. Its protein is CASRESQGVNTEAFF.

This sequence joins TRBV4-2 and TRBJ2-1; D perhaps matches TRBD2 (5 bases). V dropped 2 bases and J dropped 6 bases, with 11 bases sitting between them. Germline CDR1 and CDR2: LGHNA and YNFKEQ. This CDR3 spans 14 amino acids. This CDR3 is CASSQSAGGNEQFF. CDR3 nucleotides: TGTGCCAGCAGCCAATCTGCGGGCGGCAATGAGCAGTTCTTC.

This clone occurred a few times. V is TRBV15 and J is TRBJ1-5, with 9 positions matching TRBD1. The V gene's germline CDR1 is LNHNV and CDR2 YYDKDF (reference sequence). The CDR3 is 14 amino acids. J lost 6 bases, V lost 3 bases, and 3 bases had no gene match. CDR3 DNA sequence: TGTGCCACCAGCAGGGGACAGGGAAGTCAGCCCCAGCATTTT. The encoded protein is CATSRGQGSQPQHF.

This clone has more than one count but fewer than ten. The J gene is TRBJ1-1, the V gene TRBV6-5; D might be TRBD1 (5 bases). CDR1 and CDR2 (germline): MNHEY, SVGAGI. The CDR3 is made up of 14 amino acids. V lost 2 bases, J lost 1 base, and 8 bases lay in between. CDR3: CASSYTGQNTEAFF. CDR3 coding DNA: TGTGCCAGCAGTTACACAGGCCAGAACACTGAAGCTTTCTTT.

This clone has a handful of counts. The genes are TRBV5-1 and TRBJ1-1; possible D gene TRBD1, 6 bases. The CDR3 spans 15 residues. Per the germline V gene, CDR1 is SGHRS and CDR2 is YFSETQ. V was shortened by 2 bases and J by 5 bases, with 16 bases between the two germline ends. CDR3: CASSFDGGGQTEAFF. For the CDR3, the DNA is TGCGCCAGCAGCTTCGACGGGGGGGGCCAAACTGAAGCTTTCTTT. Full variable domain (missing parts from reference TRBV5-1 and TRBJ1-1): KAGVTQTPRYLIKTRGQQVTLSCSPISGHRSVSWYQQTPGQGLQFLFEYFSETQRNKGNFPGRFSGRQFSNSRSEMNVSTLELGDSALYLCASSFDGGGQTEAFFGQGTRLTVV.

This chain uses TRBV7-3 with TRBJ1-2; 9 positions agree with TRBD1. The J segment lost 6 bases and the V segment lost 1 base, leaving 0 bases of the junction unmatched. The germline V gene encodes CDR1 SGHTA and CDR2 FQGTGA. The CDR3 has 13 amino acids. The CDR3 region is CASSLRQGDGYTF. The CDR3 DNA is TGTGCCAGCAGCTTAAGACAGGGGGATGGCTACACCTTC.

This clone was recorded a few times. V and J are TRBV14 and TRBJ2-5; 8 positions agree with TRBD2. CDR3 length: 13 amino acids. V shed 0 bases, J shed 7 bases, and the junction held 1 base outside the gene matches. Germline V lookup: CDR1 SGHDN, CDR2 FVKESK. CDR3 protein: CASSQEREGTQYF. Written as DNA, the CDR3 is TGTGCCAGCAGCCAAGAACGGGAGGGGACCCAGTACTTC.

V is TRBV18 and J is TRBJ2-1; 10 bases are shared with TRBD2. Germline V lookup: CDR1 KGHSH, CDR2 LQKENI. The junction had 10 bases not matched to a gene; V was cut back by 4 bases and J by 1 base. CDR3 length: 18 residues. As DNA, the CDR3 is TGTGCCAGCTCACTGGAGACTAGCGGGTTCTCTTCCTACAATGAGCAGTTCTTC. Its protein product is CASSLETSGFSSYNEQFF. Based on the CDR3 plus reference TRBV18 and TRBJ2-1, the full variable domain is NAGVMQNPRHLVRRRGQEARLRCSPMKGHSHVYWYRQLPEEGLKFMVYLQKENIIDESGMPKERFSAEFPKEGPSILRIQQVVRGDSAAYFCASSLETSGFSSYNEQFFGPGTRLTVL.

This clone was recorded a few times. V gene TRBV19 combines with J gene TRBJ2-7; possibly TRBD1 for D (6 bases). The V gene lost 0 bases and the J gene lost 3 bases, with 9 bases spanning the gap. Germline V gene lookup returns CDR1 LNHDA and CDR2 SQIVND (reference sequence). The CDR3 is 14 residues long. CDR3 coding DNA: TGTGCCAGTAGTATAGATCCCAGGGGCTACGAGCAGTACTTC. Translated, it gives CASSIDPRGYEQYF. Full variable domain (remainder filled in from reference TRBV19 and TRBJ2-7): DGGITQSPKYLFRKEGQNVTLSCEQNLNHDAMYWYRQDPGQGLRLIYYSQIVNDFQKGDIAEGYSVSREKKESFPLTVTSAQKNPTAFYLCASSIDPRGYEQYFGPGTRLTVT.

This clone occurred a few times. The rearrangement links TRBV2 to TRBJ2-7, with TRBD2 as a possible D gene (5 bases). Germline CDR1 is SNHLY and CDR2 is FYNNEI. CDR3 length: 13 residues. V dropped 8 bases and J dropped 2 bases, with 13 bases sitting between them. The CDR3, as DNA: TGTGCCAGCCAACTGTCCGGGACCTACGAGCAGTACTTC. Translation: CASQLSGTYEQYF.

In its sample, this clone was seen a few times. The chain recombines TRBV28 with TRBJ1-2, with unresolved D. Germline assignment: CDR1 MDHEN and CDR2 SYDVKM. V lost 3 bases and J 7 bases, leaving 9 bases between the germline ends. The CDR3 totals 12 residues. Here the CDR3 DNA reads TGTGCCAGCAGTTTGGCCTCTCCTGGCTACACCTTC. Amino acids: CASSLASPGYTF.

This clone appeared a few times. CDR3 region: CASTRGANSGANVLTF. The DNA for the CDR3 is TGTGCCAGCACGCGCGGGGCAAACTCTGGGGCCAACGTCCTGACTTTC. The genes are TRBV28 and TRBJ2-6; possibly TRBD2 for D (6 bases). Germline CDR1 MDHEN, CDR2 SYDVKM. Trimming removed 7 bases from V and 0 bases from J, with 13 bases in between. The CDR3 is 16 amino acids.

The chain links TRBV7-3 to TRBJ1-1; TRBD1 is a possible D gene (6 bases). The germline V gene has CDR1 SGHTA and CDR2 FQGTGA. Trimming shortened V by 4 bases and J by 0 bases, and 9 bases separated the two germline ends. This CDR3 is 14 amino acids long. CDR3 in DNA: TGTGCCAGCAGCTCCGGGACATTGAACACTGAAGCTTTCTTT. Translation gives CASSSGTLNTEAFF. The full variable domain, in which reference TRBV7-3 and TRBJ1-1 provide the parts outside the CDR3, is GAGVSQTPSNKVTEKGKYVELRCDPISGHTALYWYRQSLGQGPEFLIYFQGTGAADDSGLPNDRFFAVRPEGSVSTLKIQRTERGDSAVYLCASSSGTLNTEAFFGQGTRLTVV.

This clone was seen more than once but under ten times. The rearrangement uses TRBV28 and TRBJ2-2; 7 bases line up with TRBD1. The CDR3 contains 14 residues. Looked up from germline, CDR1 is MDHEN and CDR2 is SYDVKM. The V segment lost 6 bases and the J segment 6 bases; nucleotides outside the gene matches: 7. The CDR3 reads CASRLQGYAGELFF. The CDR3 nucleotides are TGTGCCAGCAGGCTACAGGGGTACGCCGGGGAGCTGTTTTTT.

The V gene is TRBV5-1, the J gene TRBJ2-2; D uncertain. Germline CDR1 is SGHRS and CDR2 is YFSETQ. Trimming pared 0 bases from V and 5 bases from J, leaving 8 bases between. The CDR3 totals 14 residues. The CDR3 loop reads CASSLGEATGELFF. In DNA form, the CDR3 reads TGCGCCAGCAGCTTGGGTGAGGCTACCGGGGAGCTGTTTTTT.

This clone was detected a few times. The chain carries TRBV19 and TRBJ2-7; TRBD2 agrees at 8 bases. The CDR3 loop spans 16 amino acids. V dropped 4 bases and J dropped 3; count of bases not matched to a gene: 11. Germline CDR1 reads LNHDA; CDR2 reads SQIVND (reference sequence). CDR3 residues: CASSNHGLAGNYEQYF. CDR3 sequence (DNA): TGTGCCAGTAGTAACCACGGCTTAGCGGGGAACTACGAGCAGTACTTC.

CDR3 amino acids: CASSYSGGDYNEQFF. CDR3 in DNA: TGTGCCAGCAGTTACTCCGGCGGGGATTACAATGAGCAGTTCTTC. The chain has TRBV6-5 and TRBJ2-1; a weak D match, TRBD2 (6 bases). The CDR3 contains 15 residues. Trimming pared 0 bases from V and 4 bases from J, leaving 10 bases between. Germline CDR1 is MNHEY and CDR2 is SVGAGI.

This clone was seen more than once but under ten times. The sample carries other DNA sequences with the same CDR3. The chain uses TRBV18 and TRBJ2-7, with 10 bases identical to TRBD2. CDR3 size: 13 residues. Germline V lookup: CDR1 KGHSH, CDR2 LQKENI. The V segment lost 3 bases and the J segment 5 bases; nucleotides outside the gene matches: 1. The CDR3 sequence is CASSPGLADEQYF. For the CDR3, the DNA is TGTGCCAGCTCACCCGGACTAGCGGACGAGCAGTACTTC. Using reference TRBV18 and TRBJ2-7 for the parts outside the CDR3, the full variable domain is NAGVMQNPRHLVRRRGQEARLRCSPMKGHSHVYWYRQLPEEGLKFMVYLQKENIIDESGMPKERFSAEFPKEGPSILRIQQVVRGDSAAYFCASSPGLADEQYFGPGTRLTVT.

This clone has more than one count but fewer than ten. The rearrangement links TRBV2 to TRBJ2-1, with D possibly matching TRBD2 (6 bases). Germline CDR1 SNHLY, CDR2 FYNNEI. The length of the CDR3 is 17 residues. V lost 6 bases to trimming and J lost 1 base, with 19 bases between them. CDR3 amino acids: CASRTEGGDWSYNEQFF. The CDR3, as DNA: TGTGCCAGCAGGACCGAGGGCGGGGACTGGTCCTACAATGAGCAGTTCTTC.

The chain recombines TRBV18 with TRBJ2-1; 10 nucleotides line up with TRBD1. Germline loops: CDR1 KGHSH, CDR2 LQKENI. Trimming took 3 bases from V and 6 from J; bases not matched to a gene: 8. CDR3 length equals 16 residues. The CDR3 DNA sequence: TGTGCCAGCTCACCCGGGACAGGGGAGGGAGGCAATGAGCAGTTCTTC. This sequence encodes CASSPGTGEGGNEQFF. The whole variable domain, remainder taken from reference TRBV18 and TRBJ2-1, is NAGVMQNPRHLVRRRGQEARLRCSPMKGHSHVYWYRQLPEEGLKFMVYLQKENIIDESGMPKERFSAEFPKEGPSILRIQQVVRGDSAAYFCASSPGTGEGGNEQFFGPGTRLTVL.

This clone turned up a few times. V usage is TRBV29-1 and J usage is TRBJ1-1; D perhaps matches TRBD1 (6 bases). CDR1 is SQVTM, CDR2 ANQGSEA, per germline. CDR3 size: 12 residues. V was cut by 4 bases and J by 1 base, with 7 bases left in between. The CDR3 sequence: CSVAQGNTEAFF. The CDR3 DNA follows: TGCAGCGTTGCACAGGGGAACACTGAAGCTTTCTTT.

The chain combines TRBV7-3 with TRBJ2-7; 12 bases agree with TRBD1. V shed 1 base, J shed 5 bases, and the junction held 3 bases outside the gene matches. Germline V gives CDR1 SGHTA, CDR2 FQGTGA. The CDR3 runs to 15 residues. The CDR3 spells CASSLKGTGGHEQYF. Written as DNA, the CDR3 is TGTGCCAGCAGCTTAAAAGGGACAGGGGGCCACGAGCAGTACTTC.

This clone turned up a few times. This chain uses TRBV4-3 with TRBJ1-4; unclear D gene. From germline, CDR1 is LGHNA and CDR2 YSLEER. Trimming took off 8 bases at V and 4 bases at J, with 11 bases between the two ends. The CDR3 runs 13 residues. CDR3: CASGAGNNEKLFF. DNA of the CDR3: TGCGCCAGCGGAGCGGGGAATAATGAAAAACTGTTTTTT.

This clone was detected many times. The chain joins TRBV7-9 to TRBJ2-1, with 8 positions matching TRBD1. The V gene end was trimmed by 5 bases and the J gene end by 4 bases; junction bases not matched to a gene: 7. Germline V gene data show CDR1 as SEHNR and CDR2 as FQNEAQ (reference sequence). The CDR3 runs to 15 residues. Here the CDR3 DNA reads TGTGCCAGCAGCCAAGGGACAGGTGGTTACAATGAGCAGTTCTTC. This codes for CASSQGTGGYNEQFF.

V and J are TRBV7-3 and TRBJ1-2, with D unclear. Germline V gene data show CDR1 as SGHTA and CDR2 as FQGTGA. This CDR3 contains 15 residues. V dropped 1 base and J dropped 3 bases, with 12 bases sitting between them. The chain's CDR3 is CASSLNPNSYYGYTF. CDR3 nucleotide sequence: TGTGCCAGCAGCTTAAATCCCAACAGCTACTATGGCTACACCTTC.

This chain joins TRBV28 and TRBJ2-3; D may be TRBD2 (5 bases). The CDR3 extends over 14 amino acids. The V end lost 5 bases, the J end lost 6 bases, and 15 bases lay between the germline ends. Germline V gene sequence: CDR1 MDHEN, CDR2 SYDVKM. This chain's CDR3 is CASSGIGGRDTQYF. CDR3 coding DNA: TGTGCCAGCAGTGGGATTGGCGGGCGGGATACGCAGTATTTT.

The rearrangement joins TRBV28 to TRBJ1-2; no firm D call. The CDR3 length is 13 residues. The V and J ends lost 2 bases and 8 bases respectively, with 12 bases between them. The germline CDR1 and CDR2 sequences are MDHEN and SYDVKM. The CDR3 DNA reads TGTGCCAGCAGTTTAGTTGGCGGAGTCGGCTACACCTTC. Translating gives CASSLVGGVGYTF.

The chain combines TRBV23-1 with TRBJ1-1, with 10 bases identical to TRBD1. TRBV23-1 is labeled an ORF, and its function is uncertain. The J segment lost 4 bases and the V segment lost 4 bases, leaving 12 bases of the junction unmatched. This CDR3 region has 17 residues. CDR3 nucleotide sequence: TGCGCCAGCAGTCCCCCCTCGACAGGGGGCAGACGCACTGAAGCTTTCTTT. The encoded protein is CASSPPSTGGRRTEAFF.

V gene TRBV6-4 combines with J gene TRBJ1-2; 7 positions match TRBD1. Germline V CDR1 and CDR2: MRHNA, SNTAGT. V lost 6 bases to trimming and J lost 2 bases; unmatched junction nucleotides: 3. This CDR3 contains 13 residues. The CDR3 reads CASRAGQNYGYTF. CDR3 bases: TGTGCCAGCAGGGCGGGACAGAACTATGGCTACACCTTC.

The CDR3 sequence: CASSRGTDSKAFF. DNA of the CDR3: TGCGCCAGCAGCCGCGGGACTGACTCTAAGGCTTTCTTT. The V gene is TRBV4-3, the J gene TRBJ1-1; perhaps TRBD1 as D (5 bases). The CDR3 extends over 13 amino acids. Germline V gene data show CDR1 as LGHNA and CDR2 as YSLEER. V shed 4 bases and J shed 11 bases, with 17 bases lying between them.

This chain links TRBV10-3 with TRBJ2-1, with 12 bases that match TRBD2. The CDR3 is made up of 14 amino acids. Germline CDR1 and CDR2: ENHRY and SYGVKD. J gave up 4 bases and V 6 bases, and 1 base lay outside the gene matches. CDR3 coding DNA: TGTGCCATCAGAGGACTAGCGGGGTACAATGAGCAGTTCTTC. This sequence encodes CAIRGLAGYNEQFF.